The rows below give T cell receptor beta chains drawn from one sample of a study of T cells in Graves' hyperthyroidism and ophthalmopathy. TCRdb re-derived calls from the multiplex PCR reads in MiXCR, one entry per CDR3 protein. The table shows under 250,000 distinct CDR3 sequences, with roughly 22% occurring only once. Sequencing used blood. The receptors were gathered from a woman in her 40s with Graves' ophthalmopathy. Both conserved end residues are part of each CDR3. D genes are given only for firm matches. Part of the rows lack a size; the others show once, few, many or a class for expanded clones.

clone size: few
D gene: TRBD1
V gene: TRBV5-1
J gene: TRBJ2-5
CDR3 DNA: TGCGCCAGCAGCTCCGGGACAGCAAAAGAGACCCAGTACTTC
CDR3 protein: CASSSGTAKETQYF

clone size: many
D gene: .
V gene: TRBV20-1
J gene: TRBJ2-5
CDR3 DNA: TGCAGTGCTATGGTGTCGGCTATAGAGACCCAGTACTTC
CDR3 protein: CSAMVSAIETQYF

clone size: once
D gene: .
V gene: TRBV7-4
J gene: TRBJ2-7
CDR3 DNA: TGTGCCAGCAGCTTGGATTCGAACTACGAGCAGTACTTC
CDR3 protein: CASSLDSNYEQYF

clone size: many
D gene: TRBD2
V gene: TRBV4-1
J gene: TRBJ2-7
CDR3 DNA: TGCGCCAGCAGCCAAGTTGGAGTGGGGGGGTTCTACGAGCAGTACTTC
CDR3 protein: CASSQVGVGGFYEQYF

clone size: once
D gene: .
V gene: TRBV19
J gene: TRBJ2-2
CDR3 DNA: TGTGCCAGTAGTACAGATCGGACGATCACCGGGGAGCTGTTTTTT
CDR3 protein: CASSTDRTITGELFF

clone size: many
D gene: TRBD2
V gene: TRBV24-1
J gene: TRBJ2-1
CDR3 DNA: TGTGCCACCAGTGAGACCCGCGGACTAGCGGGAGTTGGGAATGAGCAGTTCTTC
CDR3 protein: CATSETRGLAGVGNEQFF

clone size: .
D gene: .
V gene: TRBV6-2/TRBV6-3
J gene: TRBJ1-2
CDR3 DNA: TGTGCCAGCAGTTTTGAGCTTTATGGAGGCTACACCTTC
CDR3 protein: CASSFELYGGYTF

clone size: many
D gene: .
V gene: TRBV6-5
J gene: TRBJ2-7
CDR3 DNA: TGTGCCAGCAGGTCTTTCGGACGGGCCTACGAGCAGTACTTC
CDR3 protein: CASRSFGRAYEQYF

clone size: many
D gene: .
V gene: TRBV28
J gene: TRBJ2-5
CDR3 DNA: TGTGCCAGCAGTTCCTGGGGGCCCACAGAGACCCAGTACTTC
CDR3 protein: CASSSWGPTETQYF

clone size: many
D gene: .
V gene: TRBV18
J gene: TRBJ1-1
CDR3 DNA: TGTGCCAGCTCATCAACTTCTCCGGTGACTGAAGCTTTCTTT
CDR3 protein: CASSSTSPVTEAFF

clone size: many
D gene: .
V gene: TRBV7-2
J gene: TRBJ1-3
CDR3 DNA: TGTGCCAGCAGCTTATCGGCAGGGGTTGGATACACCATATATTTT
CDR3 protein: CASSLSAGVGYTIYF

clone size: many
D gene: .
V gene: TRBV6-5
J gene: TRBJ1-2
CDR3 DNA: TGTGCCAGTTCGGGGGGCCACTATGGCTACACCTTC
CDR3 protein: CASSGGHYGYTF

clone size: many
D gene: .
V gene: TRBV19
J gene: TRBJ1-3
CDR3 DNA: TGTGCCAGCAACCCCGAAGGGAGTACTGGAAACACCATATATTTT
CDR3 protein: CASNPEGSTGNTIYF

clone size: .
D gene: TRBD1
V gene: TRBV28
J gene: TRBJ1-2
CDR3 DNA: TGTGCCAGCTGGGACAGGGGTTACTATGGCTACACCTTC
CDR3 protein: CASWDRGYYGYTF

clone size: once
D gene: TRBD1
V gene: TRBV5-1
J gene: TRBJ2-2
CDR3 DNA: TGCGCCAGCAGCAGCCAGGGACAGGGGATGACCGGGGAGCTGTTTTTT
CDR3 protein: CASSSQGQGMTGELFF

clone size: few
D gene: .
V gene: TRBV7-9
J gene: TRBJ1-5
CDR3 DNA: TGTGCCAGCAGCTTACAATATCAGCCCCAGCATTTT
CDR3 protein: CASSLQYQPQHF

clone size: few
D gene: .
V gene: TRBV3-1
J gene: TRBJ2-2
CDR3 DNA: TGTGCCAGCAGCCCACACCCTACCGGGGAGCTGTTTTTT
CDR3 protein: CASSPHPTGELFF

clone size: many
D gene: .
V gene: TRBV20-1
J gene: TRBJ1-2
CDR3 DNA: TGCAGTGACTTCCCGAGGTCTTCGACCTATGGCTACACCTTC
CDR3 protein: CSDFPRSSTYGYTF

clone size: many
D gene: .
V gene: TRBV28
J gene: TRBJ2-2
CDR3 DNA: TGTGCCAGCAAGGAACAGGGAAGGACCGGGGAGCTGTTTTTT
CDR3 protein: CASKEQGRTGELFF